These 10 T cell receptor beta chains share one sample of origin, sequenced in a study of T cell responses to AZD1222 COVID-19 vaccine. TCRdb's copy holds only in-frame clones and misses some; the assay was immunoSEQ multiplex PCR. This repertoire shows roughly 120,000 clones, about nine tenths found once; its top ten account for just over 4%. The sequencing here drew on peripheral blood, taken 28 days after the second dose of the MenACWY control vaccine. These TCRs come from an adult who received the MenACWY meningococcal vaccine as a control.

The rearrangement uses TRBV19 and TRBJ1-1; the D is unclear. Germline values: CDR1 LNHDA, CDR2 SQIVND (reference sequence). Trimming left V 2 bases short and J 3 bases short, with 7 bases between. This CDR3 has 13 amino acids. The CDR3 bases are TGTGCCAGTAGTATATCTCTATACACTGAAGCTTTCTTT. Protein product: CASSISLYTEAFF.

The chain combines TRBV14 with TRBJ2-5, with D unclear. V was shortened by 0 bases and J by 5 bases, with 7 bases between the two germline ends. The CDR3 is 13 amino acids. The germline gives CDR1 SGHDN, CDR2 FVKESK. The CDR3 sequence: CASSQDEFETQYF. The CDR3 DNA reads TGTGCCAGCAGCCAAGACGAGTTCGAGACCCAGTACTTC.

This chain joins TRBV14 and TRBJ1-2, with D maybe TRBD1 (6 bases). Trimming cost V 4 bases and J 3 bases, with 9 bases left between them. The germline CDR1 and CDR2 sequences are SGHDN and FVKESK. CDR3 length: 13 residues. The CDR3 region has the DNA TGTGCCAGCAGCCTCCGACAGGACTATGGCTACACCTTC. It specifies CASSLRQDYGYTF.

The chain couples TRBV2 to TRBJ1-4; D unresolved. The CDR3 covers 13 residues. V was pared by 8 bases and J by 8 bases, with 15 bases between. The germline CDR1 and CDR2 sequences are SNHLY and FYNNEI. The CDR3 DNA sequence: TGTGCCAGCGTCTTCGCAGTCCAGGAAAAACTGTTTTTT. Protein: CASVFAVQEKLFF.

The rearrangement links TRBV27 to TRBJ2-2; D not certain. The V gene's germline CDR1 is MNHEY and CDR2 SMNVEV (reference sequence). This CDR3 spans 12 amino acids. V was cut by 4 bases and J by 9 bases, with 9 bases left in between. CDR3 sequence (DNA): TGTGCCAGCAGTTCCGTAGGGTGGGAGCTGTTTTTT. This translates into CASSSVGWELFF.

V and J are TRBV6-6 and TRBJ1-3; D uncertain. CDR3 length: 14 amino acids. Germline CDR1 is MNHNY and CDR2 is SVGAGI (reference sequence). V lost 6 bases to trimming and J lost 0 bases, with 9 bases between them. For the CDR3, the DNA is TGTGCCAGCAGAGCGGAGAGCTCTGGAAACACCATATATTTT. Translated: CASRAESSGNTIYF.

The J gene is TRBJ2-1, the V gene TRBV9; D gene uncertain. CDR1 is SGDLS, CDR2 YYNGEE, per germline. The CDR3 is made up of 11 amino acids. V lost 4 bases, J lost 9 bases, and 8 bases lay in between. CDR3 bases: TGTGCCAGCAGCCTGACGGTTGAGCAGTTCTTC. Its protein product is CASSLTVEQFF.

The J gene is TRBJ2-1, the V gene TRBV5-1; 7 positions agree with TRBD2. The CDR3 is 13 amino acids. Germline CDR1 reads SGHRS; CDR2 reads YFSETQ. V was clipped by 4 bases and J by 9 bases; unmatched bases: 7. The DNA of the CDR3 is TGCGCCAGCAGCCCTAGGACTAGGGCTGAGCAGTTCTTC. It codes for CASSPRTRAEQFF.

The chain uses TRBV11-2 and TRBJ2-7; D unresolved. Germline CDR1 SGHAT, CDR2 FQNNGV. V was shortened by 8 bases and J by 3 bases, with 14 bases between the two germline ends. The CDR3 is 13 residues long. The CDR3 nucleotides read TGTGCCAGCGGCGAGACAACTATCTACGAGCAGTACTTC. Its protein product is CASGETTIYEQYF.

The V gene is TRBV4-2, the J gene TRBJ2-1; 7 nucleotides match TRBD2. Trimming at V came to 2 bases and at J to 1 base, leaving 8 bases not matched to a gene. The germline gives CDR1 LGHNA, CDR2 YNFKEQ. The CDR3 sequence is 17 residues long. The CDR3 loop is CASSQRPSGNSYNEQFF. CDR3 nucleotides: TGTGCCAGCAGCCAAAGGCCTAGCGGAAATTCCTACAATGAGCAGTTCTTC.